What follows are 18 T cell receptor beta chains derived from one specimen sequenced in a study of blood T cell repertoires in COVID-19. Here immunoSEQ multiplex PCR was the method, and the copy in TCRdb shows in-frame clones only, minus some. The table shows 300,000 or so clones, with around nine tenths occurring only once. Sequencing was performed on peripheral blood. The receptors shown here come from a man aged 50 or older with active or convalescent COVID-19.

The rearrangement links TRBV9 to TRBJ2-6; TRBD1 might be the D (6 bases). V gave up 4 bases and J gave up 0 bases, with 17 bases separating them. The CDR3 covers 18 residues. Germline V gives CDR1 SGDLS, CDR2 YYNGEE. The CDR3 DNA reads TGTGCCAGCAGCCCCACAGGGCTCCGATTCTCTGGGGCCAACGTCCTGACTTTC. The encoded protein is CASSPTGLRFSGANVLTF.

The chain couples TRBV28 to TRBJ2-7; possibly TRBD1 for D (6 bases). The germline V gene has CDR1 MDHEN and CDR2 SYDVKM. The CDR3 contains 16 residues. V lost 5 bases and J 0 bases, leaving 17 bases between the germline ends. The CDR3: CASSRARQVSSYEQYF. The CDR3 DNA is TGTGCCAGCAGTCGGGCCCGACAGGTGAGCTCCTACGAGCAGTACTTC.

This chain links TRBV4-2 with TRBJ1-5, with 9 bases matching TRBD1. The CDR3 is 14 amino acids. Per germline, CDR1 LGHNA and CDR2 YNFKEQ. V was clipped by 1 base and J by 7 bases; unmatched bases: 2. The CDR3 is CASSQGDREQPQHF. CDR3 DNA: TGTGCCAGCAGCCAAGGGGACAGGGAACAGCCCCAGCATTTT.

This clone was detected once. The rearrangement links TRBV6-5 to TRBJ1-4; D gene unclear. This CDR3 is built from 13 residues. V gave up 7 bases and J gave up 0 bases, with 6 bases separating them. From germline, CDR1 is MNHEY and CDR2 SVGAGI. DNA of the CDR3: TGTGCCAGCACGGTCCCAACTAATGAAAAACTGTTTTTT. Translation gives CASTVPTNEKLFF.

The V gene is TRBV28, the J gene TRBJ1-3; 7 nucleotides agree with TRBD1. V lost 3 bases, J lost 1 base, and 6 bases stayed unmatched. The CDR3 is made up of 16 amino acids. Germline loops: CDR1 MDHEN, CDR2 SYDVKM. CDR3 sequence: CASSLAGGLSGNTIYF. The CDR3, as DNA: TGTGCCAGCAGTTTGGCAGGGGGTTTGTCTGGAAACACCATATATTTT.

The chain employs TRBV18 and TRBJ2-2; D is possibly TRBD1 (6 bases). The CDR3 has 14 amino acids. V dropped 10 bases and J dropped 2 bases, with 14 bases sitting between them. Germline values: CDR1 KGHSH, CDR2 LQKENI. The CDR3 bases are TGTGCCACCGCAGACAGGACAAACACCGGGGAGCTGTTTTTT. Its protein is CATADRTNTGELFF.

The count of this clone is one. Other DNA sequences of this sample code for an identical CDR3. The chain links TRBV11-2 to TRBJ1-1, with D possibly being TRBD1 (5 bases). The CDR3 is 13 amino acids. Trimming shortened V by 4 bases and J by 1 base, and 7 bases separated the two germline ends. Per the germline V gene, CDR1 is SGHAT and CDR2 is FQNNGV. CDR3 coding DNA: TGTGCCAGCAGCTCAGACAGGAACACTGAAGCTTTCTTT. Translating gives CASSSDRNTEAFF. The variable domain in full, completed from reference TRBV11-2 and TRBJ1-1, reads EAGVAQSPRYKIIEKRQSVAFWCNPISGHATLYWYQQILGQGPKLLIQFQNNGVVDDSQLPKDRFSAERLKGVDSTLKIQPAKLEDSAVYLCASSSDRNTEAFFGQGTRLTVV.

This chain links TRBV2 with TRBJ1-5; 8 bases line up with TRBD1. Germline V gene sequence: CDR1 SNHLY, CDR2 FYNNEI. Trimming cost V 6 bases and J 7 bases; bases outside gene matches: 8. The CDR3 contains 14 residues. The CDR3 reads CASRESGGVQPQHF. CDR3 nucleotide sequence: TGTGCCAGCAGGGAGTCAGGGGGCGTGCAGCCCCAGCATTTT.

The CDR3 spells CASSTGQGFQPQHF. The CDR3 DNA sequence: TGTGCCAGCAGTACGGGACAGGGGTTCCAGCCCCAGCATTTT. The chain carries TRBV28 and TRBJ1-5; 10 bases align to TRBD1. The CDR3 consists of 14 residues. CDR1 is MDHEN, CDR2 SYDVKM, per germline. The V and J ends lost 5 bases and 7 bases, in that order; junction bases with no gene match: 5. Full variable domain (missing parts from reference TRBV28 and TRBJ1-5): DVKVTQSSRYLVKRTGEKVFLECVQDMDHENMFWYRQDPGLGLRLIYFSYDVKMKEKGDIPEGYSVSREKKERFSLILESASTNQTSMYLCASSTGQGFQPQHFGDGTRLSIL.

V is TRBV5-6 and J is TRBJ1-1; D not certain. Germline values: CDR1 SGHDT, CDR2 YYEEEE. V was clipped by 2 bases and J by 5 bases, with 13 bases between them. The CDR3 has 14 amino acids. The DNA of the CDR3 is TGTGCCAGCAGCTTTCGGAGGTCGGGTACTGAAGCTTTCTTT. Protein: CASSFRRSGTEAFF.

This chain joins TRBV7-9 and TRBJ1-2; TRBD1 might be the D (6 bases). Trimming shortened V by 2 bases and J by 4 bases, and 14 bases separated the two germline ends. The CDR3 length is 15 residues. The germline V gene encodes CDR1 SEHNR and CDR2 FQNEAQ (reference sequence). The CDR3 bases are TGTGCCAGCAGCTTACCTCAGACAGGAGGCTATGGCTACACCTTC. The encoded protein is CASSLPQTGGYGYTF. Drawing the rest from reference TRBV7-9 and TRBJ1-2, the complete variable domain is DTGVSQNPRHKITKRGQNVTFRCDPISEHNRLYWYRQTLGQGPEFLTYFQNEAQLEKSRLLSDRFSAERPKGSFSTLEIQRTEQGDSAMYLCASSLPQTGGYGYTFGSGTRLTVV.

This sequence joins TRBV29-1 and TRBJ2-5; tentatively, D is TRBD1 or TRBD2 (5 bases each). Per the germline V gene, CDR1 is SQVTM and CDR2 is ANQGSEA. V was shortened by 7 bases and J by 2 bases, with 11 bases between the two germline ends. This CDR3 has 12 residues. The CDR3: CSGGSYQETQYF. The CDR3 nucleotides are TGCAGCGGGGGGTCCTATCAAGAGACCCAGTACTTC.

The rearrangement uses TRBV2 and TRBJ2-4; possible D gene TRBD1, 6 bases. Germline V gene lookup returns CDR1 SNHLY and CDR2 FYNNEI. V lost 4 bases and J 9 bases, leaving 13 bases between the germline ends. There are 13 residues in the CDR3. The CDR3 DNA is TGTGCCAGCAGTGTGGACCAACAGGGCATTCAGTACTTC. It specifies CASSVDQQGIQYF.

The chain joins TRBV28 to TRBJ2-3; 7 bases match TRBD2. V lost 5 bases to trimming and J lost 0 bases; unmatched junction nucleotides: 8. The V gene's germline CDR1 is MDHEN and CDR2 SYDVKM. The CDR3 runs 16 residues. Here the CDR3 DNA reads TGTGCCAGCAGTCCCCGACTAGCTCCCAGCACAGATACGCAGTATTTT. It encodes CASSPRLAPSTDTQYF.

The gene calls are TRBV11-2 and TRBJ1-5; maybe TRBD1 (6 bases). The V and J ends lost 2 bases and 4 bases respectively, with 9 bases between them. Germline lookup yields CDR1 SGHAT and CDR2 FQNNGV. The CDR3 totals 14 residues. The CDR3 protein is CASSLTQGNQPQHF. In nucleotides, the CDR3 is TGTGCCAGCAGCTTAACCCAGGGGAATCAGCCCCAGCATTTT.

This chain's CDR3 is CASSQGLAGIETQYF. The CDR3 bases are TGTGCCAGCAGCCAGGGACTAGCGGGAATAGAGACCCAGTACTTC. The chain uses TRBV28 and TRBJ2-5, with 13 bases identical to TRBD2. V dropped 6 bases and J dropped 4; count of bases not matched to a gene: 5. CDR3 length: 15 amino acids. CDR1 and CDR2 from the germline V gene are MDHEN and SYDVKM.

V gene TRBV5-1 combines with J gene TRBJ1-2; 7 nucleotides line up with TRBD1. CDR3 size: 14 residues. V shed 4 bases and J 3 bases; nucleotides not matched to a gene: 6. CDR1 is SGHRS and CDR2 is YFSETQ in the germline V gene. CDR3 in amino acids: CASSIGQVDYGYTF. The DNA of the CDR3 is TGCGCCAGCAGCATAGGACAGGTCGACTATGGCTACACCTTC.

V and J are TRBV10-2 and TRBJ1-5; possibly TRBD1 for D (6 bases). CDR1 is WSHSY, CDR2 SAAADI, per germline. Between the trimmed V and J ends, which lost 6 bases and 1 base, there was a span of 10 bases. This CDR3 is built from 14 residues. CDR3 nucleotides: TGCGCCAGCAGGGAGGGGGGCAGCAATCAGCCCCAGCATTTT. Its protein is CASREGGSNQPQHF.